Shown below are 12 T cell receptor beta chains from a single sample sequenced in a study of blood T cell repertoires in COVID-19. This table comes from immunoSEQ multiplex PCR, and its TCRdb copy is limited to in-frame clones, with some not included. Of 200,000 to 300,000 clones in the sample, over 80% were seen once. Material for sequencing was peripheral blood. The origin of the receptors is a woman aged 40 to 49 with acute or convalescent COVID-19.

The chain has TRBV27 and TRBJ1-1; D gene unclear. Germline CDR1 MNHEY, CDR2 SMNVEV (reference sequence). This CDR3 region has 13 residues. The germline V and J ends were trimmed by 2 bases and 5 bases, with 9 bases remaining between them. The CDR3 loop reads CASSLGRGTEAFF. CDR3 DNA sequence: TGTGCCAGCAGTTTAGGTCGGGGAACTGAAGCTTTCTTT.

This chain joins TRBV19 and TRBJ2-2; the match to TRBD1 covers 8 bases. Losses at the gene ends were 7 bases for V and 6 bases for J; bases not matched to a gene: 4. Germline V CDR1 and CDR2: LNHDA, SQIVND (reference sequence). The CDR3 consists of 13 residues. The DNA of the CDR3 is TGTGCCAGTACGAGACAGGGGTCCGGGGAGCTGTTTTTT. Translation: CASTRQGSGELFF.

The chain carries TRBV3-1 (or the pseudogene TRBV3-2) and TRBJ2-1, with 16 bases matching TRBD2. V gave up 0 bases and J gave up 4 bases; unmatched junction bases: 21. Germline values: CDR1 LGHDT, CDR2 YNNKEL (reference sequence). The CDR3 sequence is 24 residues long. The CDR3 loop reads CASSQDERPGTGTSGGGTYNEQFF. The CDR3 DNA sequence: TGTGCCAGCAGCCAAGATGAACGACCCGGGACCGGGACTAGCGGGGGGGGGACTTACAATGAGCAGTTCTTC.

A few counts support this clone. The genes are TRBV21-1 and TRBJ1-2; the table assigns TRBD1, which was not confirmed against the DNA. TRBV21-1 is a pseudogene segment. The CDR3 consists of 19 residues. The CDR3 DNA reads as TGTGCCAGCAGCAAAGACCGTCCCGGGACAGGGGTTCGAGGGAATGGCTACACCTTC. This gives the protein CASSKDRPGTGVRGNGYTF.

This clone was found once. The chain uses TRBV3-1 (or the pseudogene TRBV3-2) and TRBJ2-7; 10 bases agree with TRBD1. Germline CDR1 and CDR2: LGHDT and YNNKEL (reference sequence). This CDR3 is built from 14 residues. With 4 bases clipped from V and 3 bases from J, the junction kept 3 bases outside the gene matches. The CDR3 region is CASSPGQGDYEQYV. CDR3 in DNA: TGTGCCAGCAGCCCAGGACAGGGGGACTACGAGCAGTACGTC.

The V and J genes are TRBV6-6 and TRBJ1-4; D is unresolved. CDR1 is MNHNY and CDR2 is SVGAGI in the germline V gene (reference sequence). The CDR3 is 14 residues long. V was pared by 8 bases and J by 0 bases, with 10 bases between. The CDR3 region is CASQAYSTNEKLFF. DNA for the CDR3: TGTGCCAGCCAGGCCTACTCAACTAATGAAAAACTGTTTTTT.

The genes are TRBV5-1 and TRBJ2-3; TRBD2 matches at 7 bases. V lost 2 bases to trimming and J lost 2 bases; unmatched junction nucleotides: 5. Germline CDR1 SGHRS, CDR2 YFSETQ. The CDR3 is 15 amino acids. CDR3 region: CASSFGGVDTDTQYF. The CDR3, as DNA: TGCGCCAGCAGCTTTGGGGGGGTAGACACAGATACGCAGTATTTT.

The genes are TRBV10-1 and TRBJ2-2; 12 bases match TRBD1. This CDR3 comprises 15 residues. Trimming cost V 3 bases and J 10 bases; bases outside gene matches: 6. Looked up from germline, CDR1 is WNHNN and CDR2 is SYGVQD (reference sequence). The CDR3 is CASSEGGTGGQELFF. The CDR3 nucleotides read TGCGCCAGCAGTGAAGGAGGGACAGGGGGCCAGGAGCTGTTTTTT.

This CDR3 is CASSLEISGTEAFF. CDR3 coding DNA: TGCGCCAGCAGCTTGGAGATTTCAGGAACTGAAGCTTTCTTT. The chain combines TRBV5-1 with TRBJ1-1; D unclear. Germline values: CDR1 SGHRS, CDR2 YFSETQ. The CDR3 contains 14 residues. With 0 bases removed from V and 5 bases from J, the gap between germline ends came to 11 bases.

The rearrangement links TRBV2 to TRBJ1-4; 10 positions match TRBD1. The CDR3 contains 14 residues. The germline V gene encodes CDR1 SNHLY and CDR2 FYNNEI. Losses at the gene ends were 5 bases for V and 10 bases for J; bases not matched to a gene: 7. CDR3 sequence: CASSSGTGDGKLFF. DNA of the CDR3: TGTGCCAGCAGTAGCGGGACAGGGGACGGAAAACTGTTTTTT.

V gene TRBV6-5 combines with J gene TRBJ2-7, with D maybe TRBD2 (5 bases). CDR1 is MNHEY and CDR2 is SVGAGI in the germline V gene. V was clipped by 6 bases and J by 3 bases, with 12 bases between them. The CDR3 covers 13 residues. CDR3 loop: CASSPAAGYEQYV. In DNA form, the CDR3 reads TGTGCCAGCAGCCCGGCCGCGGGCTACGAGCAGTACGTC.

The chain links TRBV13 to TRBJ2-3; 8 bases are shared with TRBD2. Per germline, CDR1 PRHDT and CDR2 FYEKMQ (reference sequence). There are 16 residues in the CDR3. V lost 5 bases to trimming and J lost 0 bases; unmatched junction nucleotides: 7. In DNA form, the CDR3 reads TGTGCCAGCAGCCCCCTGGGACTAGATAGCACAGATACGCAGTATTTT. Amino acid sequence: CASSPLGLDSTDTQYF.